This entry lists 28 T cell receptor beta chains sequenced from one sample in a study of blood T cell repertoires in COVID-19. Sequenced by immunoSEQ multiplex PCR; TCRdb stores in-frame clones only, minus some. The table lists roughly 380,000 clones, roughly 90% of them singletons. The sample comprised peripheral blood. These receptors were collected from a woman aged 55-75 years with COVID-19, enrolled during active disease.

The J gene is TRBJ2-1, the V gene TRBV24-1; D perhaps matches TRBD2 (7 bases). This CDR3 contains 17 residues. V was trimmed by 5 bases and J by 7 bases, leaving 23 bases between them. From germline, CDR1 is KGHDR and CDR2 SFDVKD. The CDR3 reads CATSVGGRGALGNEQFF. CDR3 coding DNA: TGTGCCACCAGTGTCGGGGGGAGGGGGGCCCTAGGGAATGAGCAGTTCTTC.

V gene TRBV27 combines with J gene TRBJ1-2, with TRBD1 as a possible D gene (6 bases). Germline CDR1 MNHEY, CDR2 SMNVEV (reference sequence). Trimming pared 8 bases from V and 4 bases from J, leaving 14 bases between. CDR3 length equals 13 residues. The CDR3 sequence is CASGSNRAYGYTF. In nucleotides, the CDR3 is TGTGCCAGCGGATCTAACAGGGCCTATGGCTACACCTTC.

In its sample, this clone was seen many times. This CDR3 is also generated by other DNA sequences in the sample. CDR3 DNA: TGTGCCAGCAGCCTCGGACAGGTTAACACTGAAGCTTTCTTT. It specifies CASSLGQVNTEAFF. V usage is TRBV11-1 and J usage is TRBJ1-1, with 7 bases matching TRBD1. This CDR3 contains 14 residues. Germline values: CDR1 SGHAT, CDR2 FQDESV (reference sequence). Losses at the gene ends were 5 bases for V and 2 bases for J; bases not matched to a gene: 5.

This clone was picked up a small number of times. This chain connects TRBV3-1 (or the pseudogene TRBV3-2) to TRBJ1-2; TRBD1 aligns across 8 bases. V lost 1 base and J lost 2; bases outside the gene matches: 9. CDR1 LGHDT and CDR2 YNNKEL come from the germline V gene (reference sequence). The CDR3 is 17 amino acids. CDR3 nucleotides: TGTGCCAGCAGCCAAGGGGTCCTGGGACAGGCGAACTATGGCTACACCTTC. Translating it yields CASSQGVLGQANYGYTF.

The genes are TRBV7-9 and TRBJ2-3, with D possibly TRBD1 on 6 matching bases. The germline V gene has CDR1 SEHNR and CDR2 FQNEAQ (reference sequence). The V and J ends lost 5 bases and 2 bases respectively, with 14 bases between them. This CDR3 has 15 residues. The CDR3 DNA sequence: TGTGCCAGCAGCCTACAGGGAACCTACACAGATACGCAGTATTTT. Protein sequence: CASSLQGTYTDTQYF.

This clone occurred a few times. The rearrangement uses TRBV5-1 and TRBJ1-2; 12 positions match TRBD1. The length of the CDR3 is 16 residues. Germline V CDR1 and CDR2: SGHRS, YFSETQ. J gave up 8 bases and V 0 bases, and 8 bases lay outside the gene matches. CDR3 coding DNA: TGCGCCAGCAGCTTGGTTTCGGGACAGGGGGCCGGAGGCTACACCTTC. Protein: CASSLVSGQGAGGYTF.

Regarding this clone: This specimen includes other DNA sequences encoding the same CDR3. This sequence joins TRBV5-1 and TRBJ1-1; D gene ambiguous. V was cut by 5 bases and J by 2 bases, with 4 bases left in between. This CDR3 is 11 amino acids long. Germline CDR1 SGHRS, CDR2 YFSETQ. In nucleotides, the CDR3 is TGCGCCAGCAGACAAAACACTGAAGCTTTCTTT. Translation gives CASRQNTEAFF.

The CDR3 sequence is CASSLGNRDEQYF. CDR3 in DNA: TGTGCCAGCAGCTTGGGAAACAGGGACGAGCAGTACTTC. V and J are TRBV5-5 and TRBJ2-7; TRBD1 is a possible D gene (6 bases). V lost 0 bases, J lost 5 bases, and 9 bases lay in between. Germline values: CDR1 SGHKS, CDR2 YYEKEE (reference sequence). The CDR3 contains 13 residues.

The rearrangement links TRBV2 to TRBJ1-5; 8 bases are shared with TRBD1. The V segment lost 6 bases and the J segment 0 bases; nucleotides outside the gene matches: 4. Per germline, CDR1 SNHLY and CDR2 FYNNEI. The CDR3 totals 15 residues. CDR3 nucleotide sequence: TGTGCCAGCAGGGACAGGGCGGCTAGCAATCAGCCCCAGCATTTT. It yields the protein CASRDRAASNQPQHF.

This clone appeared once. The rearrangement joins TRBV29-1 to TRBJ1-3; D perhaps matches TRBD1 (5 bases). The V gene lost 3 bases and the J gene lost 2 bases, with 14 bases spanning the gap. The CDR3 runs 15 residues. Germline V gives CDR1 SQVTM, CDR2 ANQGSEA. In DNA form, the CDR3 reads TGCAGCGTTGAGCTTCAGGGTGCCGCTGGAAACACCATATATTTT. Its translation: CSVELQGAAGNTIYF.

This clone was counted only a few times. V gene TRBV11-1 combines with J gene TRBJ1-2, with 7 nucleotides matching TRBD1. This CDR3 contains 15 residues. V shed 4 bases, J shed 4 bases, and the junction held 9 bases outside the gene matches. Germline V lookup: CDR1 SGHAT, CDR2 FQDESV (reference sequence). Here the CDR3 reads CASSYDRVPSYGYTF. The CDR3 nucleotides are TGTGCCAGCAGCTACGACAGGGTGCCGAGCTATGGCTACACCTTC.

The chain recombines TRBV5-1 with TRBJ1-2, with D possibly TRBD1 on 5 matching bases. V was pared by 7 bases and J by 3 bases, with 16 bases between. Germline V lookup: CDR1 SGHRS, CDR2 YFSETQ. CDR3 length: 14 amino acids. The CDR3 protein is CASSPGPGDYGYTF. CDR3 coding DNA: TGCGCCAGCTCACCCGGACCGGGGGACTATGGCTACACCTTC.

The V call is TRBV2, the J call TRBJ1-2, with TRBD1 matching over 7 bases. The CDR3 loop spans 15 amino acids. V lost 8 bases and J lost 1; bases outside the gene matches: 10. Germline V gene lookup returns CDR1 SNHLY and CDR2 FYNNEI. This CDR3 reads CASGRQGQINYGYTF. The CDR3 DNA follows: TGTGCCAGCGGAAGACAGGGACAGATTAACTATGGCTACACCTTC. Using reference TRBV2 and TRBJ1-2 for the parts outside the CDR3, the full variable domain is EPEVTQTPSHQVTQMGQEVILRCVPISNHLYFYWYRQILGQKVEFLVSFYNNEISEKSEIFDDQFSVERPDGSNFTLKIRSTKLEDSAMYFCASGRQGQINYGYTFGSGTRLTVV.

This sequence joins TRBV5-7 and TRBJ2-7; TRBD2 aligns across 8 bases. TRBV5-7 is an open reading frame whose function is uncertain. Trimming took 0 bases from V and 4 from J; bases not matched to a gene: 3. The CDR3 totals 14 residues. CDR3 DNA sequence: TGTGCCAGCAGCTTGGGTACTAGCGGATACGAGCAGTACTTC. Amino acid sequence: CASSLGTSGYEQYF.

This clone showed up just a few times. V and J are TRBV4-2 and TRBJ1-2; no clear D gene. CDR1 is LGHNA and CDR2 is YNFKEQ in the germline V gene. The ends were cut back, 5 bases at V and 3 bases at J, with 13 bases in the middle. This CDR3 has 14 residues. The chain's CDR3 is CASSSRWQDYGYTF. The CDR3 nucleotides read TGTGCCAGCAGCTCAAGGTGGCAGGACTATGGCTACACCTTC.

This clone was recorded once. The CDR3 spells CASSPRGGGPYEQYF. CDR3 DNA: TGTGCCAGCAGCCCGAGGGGCGGGGGCCCCTACGAGCAGTACTTC. The chain recombines TRBV5-5 with TRBJ2-7; the D gene is possibly TRBD2 (7 bases). Between the trimmed V and J ends, which lost 4 bases and 2 bases, there was a span of 16 bases. CDR1 is SGHKS and CDR2 is YYEKEE in the germline V gene (reference sequence). The CDR3 is 15 amino acids.

This clone was counted a few times. This rearrangement joins TRBV4-1 to TRBJ1-5, with TRBD1 matching over 9 bases. The germline gives CDR1 MGHRA, CDR2 YSYEKL. The CDR3 covers 15 residues. Trimming cost V 3 bases and J 4 bases; bases outside gene matches: 4. The CDR3 here is CASSQDDRGNQPQHF. The CDR3 DNA is TGCGCCAGCAGCCAGGACGACAGGGGGAATCAGCCCCAGCATTTT.

V usage is TRBV2 and J usage is TRBJ1-6; D gene unclear. Trimming stripped 2 bases from V and 5 bases from J, with 4 bases between. Germline V gives CDR1 SNHLY, CDR2 FYNNEI. This CDR3 has 13 residues. The CDR3 is CASSERDNSPLHF. The CDR3 nucleotides read TGTGCCAGCAGTGAACGGGATAATTCACCCCTCCACTTT.

The chain employs TRBV15 and TRBJ2-1, with D maybe TRBD1 (5 bases). The CDR3 has 13 residues. The germline V gene encodes CDR1 LNHNV and CDR2 YYDKDF (reference sequence). The V gene lost 7 bases and the J gene lost 8 bases, with 15 bases spanning the gap. This CDR3 reads CATTGHHVDEQFF. The CDR3 nucleotides read TGTGCCACCACAGGACACCACGTCGATGAGCAGTTCTTC.

This sequence joins TRBV3-1 (or the pseudogene TRBV3-2) and TRBJ1-1, with D tentatively TRBD1 (6 bases). Germline V gives CDR1 LGHDT, CDR2 YNNKEL (reference sequence). V dropped 4 bases and J dropped 1 base, with 13 bases sitting between them. This CDR3 is built from 15 residues. DNA for the CDR3: TGTGCCAGCAGCCCCTACGGACAGCCGAACACTGAAGCTTTCTTT. Its translation: CASSPYGQPNTEAFF.

This clone was picked up one time. The chain carries TRBV5-1 and TRBJ2-7; perhaps TRBD1 as D (6 bases). Trimming stripped 4 bases from V and 2 bases from J, with 16 bases between. The CDR3 runs to 15 residues. Germline V gives CDR1 SGHRS, CDR2 YFSETQ. This chain's CDR3 is CASSLTGTSAYEQYF. DNA of the CDR3: TGCGCCAGCAGCCTAACAGGGACCAGCGCCTACGAGCAGTACTTC.

The chain employs TRBV5-4 and TRBJ2-7; D remains unclear. Germline CDR1 is SGHNT and CDR2 is YYREEE (reference sequence). Between the trimmed V and J ends, which lost 2 bases and 6 bases, there was a span of 6 bases. This CDR3 is 11 amino acids long. CDR3 residues: CASSFGPEQYF. CDR3 nucleotides: TGTGCCAGCAGCTTTGGGCCCGAGCAGTACTTC.

The chain couples TRBV5-1 to TRBJ1-5, with a tentative D call TRBD1 (6 bases). Trimming took off 0 bases at V and 7 bases at J, with 11 bases between the two ends. The CDR3 runs 14 residues. Germline lookup yields CDR1 SGHRS and CDR2 YFSETQ. The DNA for the CDR3 is TGCGCCAGCAGCTTGGTGGCAGGGGCCCAGCCCCAGCATTTT. Translated, it gives CASSLVAGAQPQHF.

The CDR3 sequence: CASSLTAGNYGYTF. For the CDR3, the DNA is TGCGCCAGCAGCTTGACAGCAGGGAACTATGGCTACACCTTC. The chain recombines TRBV5-1 with TRBJ1-2, with a possible D match to TRBD1 (5 bases). V was pared by 1 base and J by 2 bases, with 9 bases between. CDR3 length equals 14 residues. Germline loops: CDR1 SGHRS, CDR2 YFSETQ. The variable domain in full, with the rest retrieved from reference TRBV5-1 and TRBJ1-2, is KAGVTQTPRYLIKTRGQQVTLSCSPISGHRSVSWYQQTPGQGLQFLFEYFSETQRNKGNFPGRFSGRQFSNSRSEMNVSTLELGDSALYLCASSLTAGNYGYTFGSGTRLTVV.

This chain connects TRBV6-2 or TRBV6-3 to TRBJ2-5; TRBD2 matches 16 bases. Germline loops: CDR1 MNHEY, CDR2 SVGEGT. The CDR3 runs to 16 residues. V shed 5 bases, J shed 3 bases, and the junction held 3 bases outside the gene matches. The CDR3 DNA reads as TGTGCCAGCAGTAGGGGACTAGCGGGGGGGGAAGAGACCCAGTACTTC. Translation: CASSRGLAGGEETQYF.

This chain connects TRBV28 to TRBJ2-7; tentative D call: TRBD2 (7 bases). CDR1 and CDR2 (germline): MDHEN, SYDVKM. V gave up 2 bases and J gave up 3 bases, with 14 bases separating them. The CDR3 runs to 15 residues. CDR3 nucleotides: TGTGCCAGCAGTTTAATGTGGGGGGGCCTCTACGAGCAGTACTTC. Translating gives CASSLMWGGLYEQYF.

This chain connects TRBV9 to TRBJ1-2; TRBD1 matches 10 bases. In germline, CDR1 is SGDLS, CDR2 YYNGEE. This CDR3 contains 14 residues. V dropped 4 bases and J dropped 4; count of bases not matched to a gene: 4. CDR3: CASSRTGGSYGYTF. The CDR3, as DNA: TGTGCCAGCAGCAGGACAGGGGGGAGCTATGGCTACACCTTC.

The rearrangement links TRBV7-8 to TRBJ1-5; D gene uncertain. This CDR3 is built from 13 residues. The germline CDR1 and CDR2 sequences are SGHVS and FQNEAQ. V lost 6 bases and J 6 bases, leaving 12 bases between the germline ends. The CDR3 sequence: CASSRRAGQPQHF. In DNA form, the CDR3 reads TGTGCCAGCAGTAGACGTGCGGGTCAGCCCCAGCATTTT. The variable domain in full, completed from reference TRBV7-8 and TRBJ1-5, reads GAGVSQSPRYKVAKRGQDVALRCDPISGHVSLFWYQQALGQGPEFLTYFQNEAQLDKSGLPSDRFFAERPEGSVSTLKIQRTQQEDSAVYLCASSRRAGQPQHFGDGTRLSIL.